The entry below describes one T cell receptor (beta chain). This sample was taken from a study of HIV-infected patients and healthy controls. All unsorted peripheral T cells were captured because whole blood was used without fractionation. Around 0.5 ug RNA was reverse transcribed with alpha and beta constant-region primers. Alpha and beta chain libraries were made separately by chain-specific third strand synthesis with multiplexing indices. The cDNA received a 5' RACE adapter containing a random hexamer plus an SP2 sequencing primer site. One entry per CDR3 protein, called by TCRdb with MiXCR from the 5' RACE reads. Of about 15,000 distinct CDR3 sequences detected, 6% to 9% appear once; the ten largest clones hold roughly 8%. This clonotype originated in an adult in good health. The sample was blood.

In DNA form, the CDR3 reads TGTGCCAGCAGTGCTGGGATAGCGGGGTCAGATACGCAGTATTTT. Protein: CASSAGIAGSDTQYF. The chain combines TRBV2 with TRBJ2-3; TRBD2 matches at 8 bases. The junction had 7 bases not matched to a gene; V was cut back by 4 bases and J by 4 bases. CDR3 length equals 15 residues. The germline CDR1 and CDR2 sequences are SNHLY and FYNNEI.